The rows below give T cell receptor beta chains drawn from one sample of a study of regulatory T cells in long-lasting Graves disease. TCRdb used MiXCR to reprocess the multiplex PCR reads, holding one entry per CDR3 protein. The sample lists fewer than 650,000 distinct CDR3 sequences, less than 20% seen once, with 15% to 20% in the top ten. This sample was shared with a second study, whose subject was T cells in Graves' hyperthyroidism and ophthalmopathy.

The sample was peripheral blood mononuclear cells (PBMCs), taken at new diagnosis, from a patient treated with antithyroid drugs. The receptor source for this set is a woman in her twenties or thirties with Graves disease. Each CDR3 is given with its conserved first and last residue. D genes are given only for firm matches. Clone size is given for some rows only: seen once, a few or many times, or a class if the clone is expanded.

d_call: NA; clone_size: many; j_call: TRBJ1-6; v_call: TRBV2; cdr3_nt: TGTGCCAGCAGGCGACAGAGCTCCTATAATTCACCCCTCCACTTT; cdr3_aa: CASRRQSSYNSPLHF
d_call: NA; clone_size: NA; j_call: TRBJ1-1; v_call: TRBV20-1; cdr3_nt: TGCAGTGCTAGAGAGGGGACGACAGGAAATGCTTTCTTT; cdr3_aa: CSAREGTTGNAFF
d_call: NA; clone_size: few; j_call: TRBJ2-7; v_call: TRBV9; cdr3_nt: TGTGCCAGCAGCGCCCTAGAGAGGGGCGAGCAGTACTTC; cdr3_aa: CASSALERGEQYF
d_call: TRBD2; clone_size: many; j_call: TRBJ2-3; v_call: TRBV11-2; cdr3_nt: TGTGCCAGCATCCCTCAGGGGCTAGCGGGACGCTATACGCAGTATTTT; cdr3_aa: CASIPQGLAGRYTQYF
d_call: NA; clone_size: many; j_call: TRBJ2-5; v_call: TRBV7-9; cdr3_nt: TGTGCCAGCAGCTTTCAAGTAGCACAGTACTTC; cdr3_aa: CASSFQVAQYF
d_call: NA; clone_size: NA; j_call: TRBJ2-1; v_call: TRBV19; cdr3_nt: TGTGCCAGTAGTATTTCCCAGGGACGATACAATGAGCAGTTCTTC; cdr3_aa: CASSISQGRYNEQFF
d_call: TRBD2; clone_size: NA; j_call: TRBJ2-7; v_call: TRBV5-1; cdr3_nt: TGCGCCAGCAGCTTCGTTAGCGGGAGGGTTCCCTACGAGCAGTACTTC; cdr3_aa: CASSFVSGRVPYEQYF
d_call: TRBD1; clone_size: many; j_call: TRBJ2-7; v_call: TRBV7-9; cdr3_nt: TGTGCCAGCAGCTTAGCCCTGGGACAGATCTACGAGCAGTACTTC; cdr3_aa: CASSLALGQIYEQYF
d_call: NA; clone_size: few; j_call: TRBJ2-7; v_call: TRBV20-1; cdr3_nt: TGCAGTGCTAGTCGCCTAGGGGGCGAGCAGTACTTC; cdr3_aa: CSASRLGGEQYF
d_call: NA; clone_size: many; j_call: TRBJ1-1; v_call: TRBV7-9; cdr3_nt: TGTGCCAGCAGCTTCCCCGATGTGAACACTGAAGCTTTCTTT; cdr3_aa: CASSFPDVNTEAFF
d_call: NA; clone_size: NA; j_call: TRBJ2-1; v_call: TRBV9; cdr3_nt: TGTGCCAGCAGTACCGCCGGAAGCGGATACAATGAGCAGTTCTTC; cdr3_aa: CASSTAGSGYNEQFF
d_call: NA; clone_size: few; j_call: TRBJ2-6; v_call: TRBV6-1; cdr3_nt: TGTGCCAGCAGTCCCCTCTGGGCTGGGGCCAACGTCCTGACTTTC; cdr3_aa: CASSPLWAGANVLTF
d_call: NA; clone_size: NA; j_call: TRBJ1-1; v_call: TRBV30; cdr3_nt: TGTGCCTGCTATTTGGGAACTGAAGCTTTCTTT; cdr3_aa: CACYLGTEAFF
d_call: NA; clone_size: many; j_call: TRBJ2-7; v_call: TRBV20-1; cdr3_nt: TGCAGTGCCATTGGCAGGGAAAAATGGTACGAGCAGTACTTC; cdr3_aa: CSAIGREKWYEQYF
d_call: TRBD1; clone_size: NA; j_call: TRBJ2-7; v_call: TRBV30; cdr3_nt: TGTGCCTGGAAGGGACAGGGGTTTTCCGAGCAGTACTTC; cdr3_aa: CAWKGQGFSEQYF
d_call: NA; clone_size: many; j_call: TRBJ1-5; v_call: TRBV28; cdr3_nt: TGTGCCAGTCCTCCTTGCACCCAAAGCAATCAGCCCCAGCATTTT; cdr3_aa: CASPPCTQSNQPQHF
d_call: NA; clone_size: NA; j_call: TRBJ2-1; v_call: TRBV19; cdr3_nt: TGTGCCAGTAGTAGCTTGGAGGGCTTCTCCTACAATGAGCAGTTCTTC; cdr3_aa: CASSSLEGFSYNEQFF
d_call: TRBD2; clone_size: NA; j_call: TRBJ2-1; v_call: TRBV20-1; cdr3_nt: TGCAGTGCTAGAGACCCTCTCGGGGAGGGCTCCTACAATGAGCAGTTCTTC; cdr3_aa: CSARDPLGEGSYNEQFF
d_call: NA; clone_size: few; j_call: TRBJ2-5; v_call: TRBV20-1; cdr3_nt: TGCAGTGCTAGCCCGGGTCAAGAGACCCAGTACTTC; cdr3_aa: CSASPGQETQYF
d_call: NA; clone_size: many; j_call: TRBJ2-7; v_call: TRBV12-3/TRBV12-4; cdr3_nt: TGTGCCAGCAGTTTCCACAGCTACGAGCAGTACTTC; cdr3_aa: CASSFHSYEQYF
d_call: TRBD1; clone_size: few; j_call: TRBJ2-1; v_call: TRBV5-5; cdr3_nt: TGTGCCAGCAGCGGGGGACAGGGGGCTAACTACAATGAGCAGTTCTTC; cdr3_aa: CASSGGQGANYNEQFF
d_call: NA; clone_size: few; j_call: TRBJ2-7; v_call: TRBV7-6; cdr3_nt: TGTGCCAGCAGCCCTAATCCTCGACAGGACCTCTACGAGCAGTACTTC; cdr3_aa: CASSPNPRQDLYEQYF
d_call: TRBD1; clone_size: NA; j_call: TRBJ1-5; v_call: TRBV13; cdr3_nt: TGTGCCAGCAGCTACAGGGGCGAACAGCCCCAGCATTTT; cdr3_aa: CASSYRGEQPQHF
d_call: NA; clone_size: many; j_call: TRBJ1-3; v_call: TRBV7-9; cdr3_nt: TGTGCCAGCAGTTTGGTCGGGCAGTCTCACTCTGGAAACACCATATATTTT; cdr3_aa: CASSLVGQSHSGNTIYF
d_call: NA; clone_size: few; j_call: TRBJ1-3; v_call: TRBV7-2; cdr3_nt: TGTGCCAGCAGCTTAGCGGCATCAATGCTCTACTCTGGAAACACCATATATTTT; cdr3_aa: CASSLAASMLYSGNTIYF
d_call: TRBD1; clone_size: few; j_call: TRBJ2-6; v_call: TRBV12-5; cdr3_nt: TGTGCTAGTGGTTTTTGGACAGGGGCAAGCTCTGGGGCCAACGTCCTGACTTTC; cdr3_aa: CASGFWTGASSGANVLTF
d_call: TRBD2; clone_size: few; j_call: TRBJ2-7; v_call: TRBV9; cdr3_nt: TGTGCCAGCGGTCCGTATAGCGGGAGTTTATCCGAGCAGTACTTC; cdr3_aa: CASGPYSGSLSEQYF
d_call: TRBD2; clone_size: few; j_call: TRBJ2-7; v_call: TRBV3-1; cdr3_nt: TGTGCCAGCAGCCAAGCTAGCGGGACCCTTCTCGAGCAGTACTTC; cdr3_aa: CASSQASGTLLEQYF
d_call: TRBD1; clone_size: many; j_call: TRBJ2-3; v_call: TRBV2; cdr3_nt: TGTGCCAGCAGAGCTCAGGGGGCTGGAACAGATACGCAGTATTTT; cdr3_aa: CASRAQGAGTDTQYF
d_call: NA; clone_size: many; j_call: TRBJ2-3; v_call: TRBV12-3/TRBV12-4; cdr3_nt: TGTGCCAGCAGGGACATCACAGATACGCAGTATTTT; cdr3_aa: CASRDITDTQYF
d_call: TRBD1; clone_size: many; j_call: TRBJ1-4; v_call: TRBV6-1; cdr3_nt: TGTGCCAGCACCCGGGACAGCGATAATGAAAAACTGTTTTTT; cdr3_aa: CASTRDSDNEKLFF
d_call: NA; clone_size: few; j_call: TRBJ1-5; v_call: TRBV28; cdr3_nt: TGTGCCAGCAACGAGTACGTGGATGAGCCCCAGCATTTT; cdr3_aa: CASNEYVDEPQHF
d_call: NA; clone_size: many; j_call: TRBJ1-1; v_call: TRBV11-1; cdr3_nt: TGTGCCAGCAGCATAACCTCGGGGGCAAACACTGAAGCTTTCTTT; cdr3_aa: CASSITSGANTEAFF
d_call: NA; clone_size: many; j_call: TRBJ1-1; v_call: TRBV3-1; cdr3_nt: TGTGCCAGCAGCCCCTTTCGTGCAGGACGGAGAGGTATGAACACTGAAGCTTTCTTT; cdr3_aa: CASSPFRAGRRGMNTEAFF
d_call: TRBD2; clone_size: NA; j_call: TRBJ2-7; v_call: TRBV5-4; cdr3_nt: TGTGCCAGCAGCTTGGAGAGCGGGAGGCAAAGTTACTACGAGCAGTACTTC; cdr3_aa: CASSLESGRQSYYEQYF
d_call: TRBD2; clone_size: many; j_call: TRBJ2-1; v_call: TRBV7-3; cdr3_nt: TGTGCCAGCAGCTCGGGACTAGCGGGAGAAGATGAGCAGTTCTTC; cdr3_aa: CASSSGLAGEDEQFF
d_call: TRBD2; clone_size: few; j_call: TRBJ2-2; v_call: TRBV9; cdr3_nt: TGTGCCAGCAGCGTAGGGCTAGCGGGGCACACCGGGGAGCTGTTTTTT; cdr3_aa: CASSVGLAGHTGELFF
d_call: TRBD1; clone_size: many; j_call: TRBJ1-1; v_call: TRBV30; cdr3_nt: TGTGCCTGGAGTGCCCAAACAGGGGGCACAGCTTTCTTT; cdr3_aa: CAWSAQTGGTAFF
d_call: TRBD2; clone_size: many; j_call: TRBJ2-3; v_call: TRBV29-1; cdr3_nt: TGCAGCGTAGGCCTCTTCCCGGGGGGGACAGATACGCAGTATTTT; cdr3_aa: CSVGLFPGGTDTQYF
d_call: NA; clone_size: NA; j_call: TRBJ2-1; v_call: TRBV9; cdr3_nt: TGTGCCAGCAGCGCCCTTGCCCCTGGTCTGTTCTTC; cdr3_aa: CASSALAPGLFF
d_call: NA; clone_size: many; j_call: TRBJ2-7; v_call: TRBV27; cdr3_nt: TGTGCCAGCAGCAAAACTAGTTACGAGCAGTACTTC; cdr3_aa: CASSKTSYEQYF
d_call: NA; clone_size: NA; j_call: TRBJ1-1; v_call: TRBV19; cdr3_nt: TGTGCCAGTAGTAGAATTGACCGTACTGAAGCTTTCTTT; cdr3_aa: CASSRIDRTEAFF
d_call: TRBD1; clone_size: many; j_call: TRBJ2-5; v_call: TRBV10-3; cdr3_nt: TGTGCCATCAGTCCCCAGGGAGGACAGGGGGGAGAGACCCAGTACTTC; cdr3_aa: CAISPQGGQGGETQYF
d_call: TRBD2; clone_size: many; j_call: TRBJ2-1; v_call: TRBV6-1; cdr3_nt: TGTGCCAGCAGTGCATCCGGGACTAGCGGGAGCTATGAGCAGTTCTTC; cdr3_aa: CASSASGTSGSYEQFF
d_call: NA; clone_size: many; j_call: TRBJ1-2; v_call: TRBV5-1; cdr3_nt: TGCGCCAGCAGCTTGGGGAGCTCGCCTGGCTACACCTTC; cdr3_aa: CASSLGSSPGYTF
d_call: NA; clone_size: few; j_call: TRBJ2-3; v_call: TRBV19; cdr3_nt: TGTGCCAGTAGGGAGGGGCCTTCTCCAACAGATACGCAGTATTTT; cdr3_aa: CASREGPSPTDTQYF
d_call: NA; clone_size: NA; j_call: TRBJ1-1; v_call: TRBV5-1; cdr3_nt: TGCGCCAGCAGCTTGGGGCCCCAAGGACTGAACACTGAAGCTTTCTTT; cdr3_aa: CASSLGPQGLNTEAFF
d_call: NA; clone_size: few; j_call: TRBJ1-2; v_call: TRBV6-1; cdr3_nt: TGTGCCAGCACCATGGGGAAAACCAACTATGGCTACACCTTC; cdr3_aa: CASTMGKTNYGYTF
d_call: NA; clone_size: many; j_call: TRBJ1-1; v_call: TRBV6-1; cdr3_nt: TGTGCCAGCAGTGAATATAACGGGCGGGTGAACACTGAAGCTTTCTTT; cdr3_aa: CASSEYNGRVNTEAFF
d_call: NA; clone_size: NA; j_call: TRBJ2-3; v_call: TRBV20-1; cdr3_nt: TGCAGTGCTGAAGAGGGCGGGACGGATACGCAGTATTTT; cdr3_aa: CSAEEGGTDTQYF
d_call: NA; clone_size: many; j_call: TRBJ2-7; v_call: TRBV5-1; cdr3_nt: TGCGCCAGCGGACGGGACACCACAAAAGAGCAGTACTTC; cdr3_aa: CASGRDTTKEQYF
d_call: NA; clone_size: many; j_call: TRBJ2-7; v_call: TRBV2; cdr3_nt: TGTGCCAGCAGACGCACCGTTGAGCAGTACTTC; cdr3_aa: CASRRTVEQYF
d_call: NA; clone_size: few; j_call: TRBJ2-2; v_call: TRBV9; cdr3_nt: TGTGCCAGCAGCGTAGTGACGAACACCGGGGAGCTGTTTTTT; cdr3_aa: CASSVVTNTGELFF
d_call: NA; clone_size: NA; j_call: TRBJ1-5; v_call: TRBV24-1; cdr3_nt: TGTGCCACCAGCCCCGAAGGCGATCAGCCCCAGCATTTT; cdr3_aa: CATSPEGDQPQHF
d_call: NA; clone_size: few; j_call: TRBJ1-1; v_call: TRBV20-1; cdr3_nt: TGCAGTGCTGGAGACAGAATCATGAACACTGAAGCTTTCTTT; cdr3_aa: CSAGDRIMNTEAFF
d_call: NA; clone_size: many; j_call: TRBJ1-1; v_call: TRBV7-9; cdr3_nt: TGTGCCAGCAGCTTAGAGGCCCGAAAAAACACTGAAGCTTTCTTT; cdr3_aa: CASSLEARKNTEAFF
d_call: NA; clone_size: many; j_call: TRBJ2-2; v_call: TRBV11-3; cdr3_nt: TGTGCCAGCAGCTGGGGAGGGGGCGCTTCCGCCGGGGAGCTGTTTTTT; cdr3_aa: CASSWGGGASAGELFF